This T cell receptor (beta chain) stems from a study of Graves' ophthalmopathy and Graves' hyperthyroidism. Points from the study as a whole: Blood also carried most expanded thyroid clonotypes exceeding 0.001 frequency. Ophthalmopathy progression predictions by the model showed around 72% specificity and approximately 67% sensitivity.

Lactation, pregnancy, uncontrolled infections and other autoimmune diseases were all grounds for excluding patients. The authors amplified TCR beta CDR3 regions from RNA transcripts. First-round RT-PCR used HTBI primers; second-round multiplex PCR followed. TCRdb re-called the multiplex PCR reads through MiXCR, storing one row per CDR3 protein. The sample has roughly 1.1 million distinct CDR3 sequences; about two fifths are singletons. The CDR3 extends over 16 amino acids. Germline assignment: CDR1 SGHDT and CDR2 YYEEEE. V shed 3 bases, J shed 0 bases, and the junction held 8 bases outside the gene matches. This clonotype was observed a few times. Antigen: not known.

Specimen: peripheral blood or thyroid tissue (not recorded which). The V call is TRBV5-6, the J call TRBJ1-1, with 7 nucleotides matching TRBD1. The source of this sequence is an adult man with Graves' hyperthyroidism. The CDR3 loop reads CASSWGAQGVNTEAFF. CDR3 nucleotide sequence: TGTGCCAGCAGCTGGGGGGCCCAGGGGGTGAACACTGAAGCTTTCTTT.